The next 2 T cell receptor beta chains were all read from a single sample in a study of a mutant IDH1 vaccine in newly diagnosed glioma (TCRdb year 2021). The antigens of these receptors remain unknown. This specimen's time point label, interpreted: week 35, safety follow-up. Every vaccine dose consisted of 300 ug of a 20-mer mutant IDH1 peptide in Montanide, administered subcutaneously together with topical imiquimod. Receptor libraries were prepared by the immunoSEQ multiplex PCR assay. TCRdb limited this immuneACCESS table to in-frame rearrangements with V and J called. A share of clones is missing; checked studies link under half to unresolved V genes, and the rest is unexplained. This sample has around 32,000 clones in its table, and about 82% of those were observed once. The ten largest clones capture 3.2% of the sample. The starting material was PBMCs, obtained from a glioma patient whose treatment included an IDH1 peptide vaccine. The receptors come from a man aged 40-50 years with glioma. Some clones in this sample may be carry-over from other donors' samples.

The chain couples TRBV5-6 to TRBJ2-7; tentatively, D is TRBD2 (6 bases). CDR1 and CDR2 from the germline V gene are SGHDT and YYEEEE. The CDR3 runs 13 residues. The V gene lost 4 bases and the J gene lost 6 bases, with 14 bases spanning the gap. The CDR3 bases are TGTGCCAGCAGCGTATCGGGAGCCCGCGAGCAGTACTTC. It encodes CASSVSGAREQYF.

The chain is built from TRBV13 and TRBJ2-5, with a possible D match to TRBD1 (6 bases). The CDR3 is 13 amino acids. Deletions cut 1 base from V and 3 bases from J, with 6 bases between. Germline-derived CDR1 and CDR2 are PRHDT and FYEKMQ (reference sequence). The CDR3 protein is CASSLDREETQYF. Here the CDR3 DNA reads TGTGCCAGCAGCTTAGACAGGGAAGAGACCCAGTACTTC.